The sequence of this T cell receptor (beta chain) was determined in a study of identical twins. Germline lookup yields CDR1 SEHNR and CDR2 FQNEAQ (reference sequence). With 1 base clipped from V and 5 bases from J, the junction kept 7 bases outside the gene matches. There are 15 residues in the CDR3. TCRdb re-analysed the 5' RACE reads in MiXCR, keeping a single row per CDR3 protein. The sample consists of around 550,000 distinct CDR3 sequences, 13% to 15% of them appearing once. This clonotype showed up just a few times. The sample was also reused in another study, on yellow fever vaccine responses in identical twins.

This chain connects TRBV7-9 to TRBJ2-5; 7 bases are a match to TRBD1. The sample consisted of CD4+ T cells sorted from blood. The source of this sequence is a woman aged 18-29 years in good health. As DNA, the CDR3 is TGTGCCAGCAGCTTAGTCAACAGGGGTTTGGAGACCCAGTACTTC. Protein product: CASSLVNRGLETQYF.